The subject of this entry is one T cell receptor beta chain. What it binds is unknown. The source of the sample is a study of radiation and T cells in renal cell carcinoma. Study overall: Nephrectomy followed 15 Gy stereotactic body radiation by 4 weeks. Study observations and caveats: In blood, top tumor clones expanded by 2 weeks, shrinking by 4. Baseline intratumoral clonotype presence is unknown without pretreatment biopsies.

V dropped 2 bases and J dropped 1 base, with 9 bases sitting between them. Germline values: CDR1 MNHEY, CDR2 SVGAGI. The CDR3 spans 14 residues. Documented time point: blood 2 weeks post-SBRT. The treatment: 15 Gy SBRT to primary tumor, nephrectomy 4 weeks later. The tumor was a clear cell renal cell carcinoma. Repertoires were generated with immunoSEQ multiplex PCR, while TCRdb's copy carries only in-frame clones and drops some. The sample holds 60,000 to 80,000 clones; 82% are singletons and the top ten take under 6.5%. The clonotype comes from a man between 60 and 75 years old with renal cell carcinoma. Here the sequenced sample was blood, taken from a patient whose treatment included radiotherapy and nephrectomy. The gene calls are TRBV6-5 and TRBJ2-7, with D possibly being TRBD2 (5 bases). CDR3 region: CASSYRRESYEQYF. The CDR3 nucleotides read TGTGCCAGCAGTTACCGACGGGAATCCTACGAGCAGTACTTC.